The following is a T cell receptor beta chain sequence with its context. The antigen is not known. RNA transcripts yielded amplified TCR beta CDR3 regions. The primer set for the first-round RT-PCR of the TCR CDR3 was HTBI. One entry per CDR3 protein, called by TCRdb with MiXCR from the multiplex PCR reads. The sample comprises 650,000 to 850,000 distinct CDR3 sequences, roughly 20% of which are singletons, and over 15% rests with the top ten. The blood sample dates from first hyperthyroidism diagnosis, preceding any ophthalmopathy symptoms. These data are taken from a study of T cells in Graves' hyperthyroidism and ophthalmopathy. Findings of the study overall: Clonotypes that were expanded in thyroid above 0.001 mostly appeared in blood too.

This CDR3 has 18 residues. V was cut by 1 base and J by 0 bases, with 13 bases left in between. Germline V CDR1 and CDR2: MNHEY, SMNVEV (reference sequence). This TCR derives from a woman in her fifties or sixties with Graves' hyperthyroidism that later progressed to Graves' ophthalmopathy. This chain links TRBV27 with TRBJ2-6, with D uncertain. Sample: blood. CDR3 coding DNA: TGTGCCAGCAGTTTATATCGTCCAGAGACCTCTGGGGCCAACGTCCTGACTTTC. Its protein product is CASSLYRPETSGANVLTF.